What follows are 18 T cell receptor beta chains derived from one specimen sequenced in a study of T cells in Graves' hyperthyroidism and ophthalmopathy. It was RNA transcripts that yielded the amplified TCR beta CDR3 regions. The TCR CDR3 first-round RT-PCR relied on the HTBI primer set. MiXCR, run by TCRdb on the multiplex PCR reads, gives a single entry per CDR3 protein. The table lists about 700,000 distinct CDR3 sequences, 12% to 15% of them singletons. The sequencing input was blood. The receptors here all came from a woman between 18 and 30 years old with Graves' hyperthyroidism.

Of note for this clonotype: The junction shows a germline mismatch at one end, possibly a read error. The gene calls are TRBV7-9 and TRBJ1-1, with unresolved D. Germline loops: CDR1 SEHNR, CDR2 FQNEAQ (reference sequence). CDR3 length: 13 amino acids. The CDR3 protein is CARSPALAAEAFF. The CDR3 DNA reads as TGTGCCCGCAGCCCCGCCCTGGCCGCTGAAGCTTTCTTT.

This rearrangement joins TRBV12-3 or TRBV12-4 to TRBJ2-1; D is unclear. CDR3 length equals 11 residues. Trimming pared 7 bases from V and 9 bases from J, leaving 10 bases between. The CDR3 loop is CASTLRGEQFF. The DNA for the CDR3 is TGTGCCAGCACCCTACGAGGTGAGCAGTTCTTC.

By its share, this clonotype is medium-sized. The rearrangement links TRBV12-3 or TRBV12-4 to TRBJ2-1; 9 positions agree with TRBD2. The V gene end was trimmed by 3 bases and the J gene end by 6 bases; junction bases not matched to a gene: 21. This CDR3 is 20 amino acids long. CDR3 protein: CASSLEVAGALHLPSNEQFF. The CDR3 bases are TGTGCCAGCAGTTTGGAGGTAGCGGGAGCGCTTCACCTTCCGAGCAATGAGCAGTTCTTC.

The chain has TRBV7-8 and TRBJ2-3; D not certain. The length of the CDR3 is 14 residues. The V and J ends lost 6 bases and 6 bases respectively, with 16 bases between them. Germline V lookup: CDR1 SGHVS, CDR2 FQNEAQ. The chain's CDR3 is CASRDRPLADTQYF. The DNA for the CDR3 is TGTGCCAGCAGAGATAGGCCCCTCGCGGATACGCAGTATTTT.

About this clonotype itself: This may come from a read error, since a much larger clone is one base off. The V call is TRBV28, the J call TRBJ2-2; D call uncertain. The CDR3 has 14 residues. CDR1 and CDR2 (germline): MDHEN, SYDVKM. The DNA of the CDR3 is TGTGCCGGCAGTTTCACGGTGAACACCGGGGAGCTGTTTTTT. Its protein product is CAGSFTVNTGELFF.

This clonotype has a handful of counts. This sequence joins TRBV27 and TRBJ2-5; 7 bases agree with TRBD2. The germline CDR1 and CDR2 sequences are MNHEY and SMNVEV (reference sequence). The junction had 7 bases not matched to a gene; V was cut back by 3 bases and J by 6 bases. The CDR3 runs to 14 residues. The CDR3 region is CASSLGGRWKTQYF. CDR3 nucleotides: TGTGCCAGCAGTTTGGGAGGGAGGTGGAAGACCCAGTACTTC.

In its sample, this clonotype was seen a few times. V and J are TRBV3-1 and TRBJ1-1, with TRBD1 matching over 10 bases. Germline loops: CDR1 LGHDT, CDR2 YNNKEL (reference sequence). This CDR3 is 14 amino acids long. The V and J ends lost 4 bases and 7 bases, in that order; junction bases with no gene match: 6. CDR3 nucleotides: TGTGCCAGCAGCCGGACAGGGGGTTTTATTGAAGCTTTCTTT. Residues: CASSRTGGFIEAFF.

The chain couples TRBV15 to TRBJ2-5, with 11 bases that match TRBD1. The CDR3 loop spans 15 amino acids. The V segment lost 1 base and the J segment 5 bases; nucleotides outside the gene matches: 3. Germline V gene lookup returns CDR1 LNHNV and CDR2 YYDKDF (reference sequence). The CDR3 protein is CATSRAGQGGETQYF. CDR3 bases: TGTGCCACCAGCAGAGCGGGACAGGGGGGGGAGACCCAGTACTTC.

This clonotype has more than one count but fewer than ten. The chain employs TRBV30 and TRBJ2-6; 12 nucleotides line up with TRBD1. The germline CDR1 and CDR2 sequences are GTSNPN and SVGIG (reference sequence). Trimming removed 1 base from V and 4 bases from J; junction bases left unmatched: 5. The CDR3 contains 17 residues. The DNA of the CDR3 is TGTGCCTGGAGTGGGGACAGGGGGCTAGGCGGGGCCAACGTCCTGACTTTC. Translation: CAWSGDRGLGGANVLTF.

This clonotype has ten or more counts. V and J are TRBV4-3 and TRBJ1-1; D may be TRBD1 (5 bases). Trimming removed 1 base from V and 2 bases from J, with 8 bases in between. Germline values: CDR1 LGHNA, CDR2 YSLEER. This CDR3 has 14 amino acids. The CDR3, as DNA: TGCGCCAGCAGCCAAGCAGGGACTAACACTGAAGCTTTCTTT. Its protein is CASSQAGTNTEAFF.

For this clonotype: Given a much more abundant clone one base away, this may be a read error. The rearrangement joins TRBV2 to TRBJ2-4; 10 positions agree with TRBD1. CDR1 SNHLY and CDR2 FYNNEI come from the germline V gene. CDR3 size: 15 residues. In DNA form, the CDR3 reads TGTGCCTGCAGAGACCGACAGGGGGCGAGGAACATTCAGTACTTC. The encoded protein is CACRDRQGARNIQYF.

This clonotype was found a few times. In nucleotides, the CDR3 is TGCGCCAGCAGCCAAGATCAACTAGCGGGGGCGACCGGGGAGCTGTTTTTT. Translating gives CASSQDQLAGATGELFF. V is TRBV4-1 and J is TRBJ2-2; 11 nucleotides align to TRBD2. From germline, CDR1 is MGHRA and CDR2 YSYEKL. Trimming took 0 bases from V and 5 from J; bases not matched to a gene: 5. The CDR3 loop spans 17 amino acids.

The chain couples TRBV5-6 to TRBJ2-1; D might be TRBD1 (6 bases). V was cut by 4 bases and J by 5 bases, with 19 bases left in between. CDR1 is SGHDT, CDR2 YYEEEE, per germline. This CDR3 is 16 amino acids long. The CDR3 reads CASSPLGAGVNNEQFF. The CDR3 coding sequence is TGTGCCAGCAGCCCCCTAGGGGCAGGGGTCAACAATGAGCAGTTCTTC.

This clonotype was observed at least ten times. The V call is TRBV28, the J call TRBJ2-7; either TRBD1 or TRBD2 may supply D (5 bases each). Germline V lookup: CDR1 MDHEN, CDR2 SYDVKM. V lost 4 bases and J lost 4, with 11 bases in between. The CDR3 runs to 13 residues. CDR3 bases: TGTGCCAGCAGTTATGGGGACGGTTACGAGCAGTACTTC. Translation gives CASSYGDGYEQYF.

The V gene is TRBV18, the J gene TRBJ1-4; D not resolved. V was cut by 6 bases and J by 5 bases, with 10 bases left in between. This CDR3 has 13 amino acids. Germline CDR1 and CDR2: KGHSH and LQKENI. In DNA, the CDR3 is TGTGCCAGCTCCCAGGACCGAAATGAAAAACTGTTTTTT. Translating gives CASSQDRNEKLFF. The full variable domain, in which reference TRBV18 and TRBJ1-4 provide the parts outside the CDR3, is NAGVMQNPRHLVRRRGQEARLRCSPMKGHSHVYWYRQLPEEGLKFMVYLQKENIIDESGMPKERFSAEFPKEGPSILRIQQVVRGDSAAYFCASSQDRNEKLFFGSGTQLSVL.

This clonotype has a count of ten or more. The V gene is TRBV2, the J gene TRBJ2-3; perhaps TRBD2 as D (6 bases). Germline CDR1 and CDR2: SNHLY and FYNNEI. The CDR3 is 19 residues long. The germline V and J ends were trimmed by 2 bases and 0 bases, with 21 bases remaining between them. CDR3 protein: CASSEWGTATDGSTDTQYF. DNA of the CDR3: TGTGCCAGCAGTGAATGGGGGACTGCGACGGACGGGAGCACAGATACGCAGTATTTT.

The chain carries TRBV14 and TRBJ1-4; no clear D. This CDR3 has 12 amino acids. The germline CDR1 and CDR2 sequences are SGHDN and FVKESK. Between the trimmed V and J ends, which lost 2 bases and 7 bases, there was a span of 5 bases. DNA for the CDR3: TGTGCCAGCAGCCAACTTCGTGAAAAACTGTTTTTT. Protein: CASSQLREKLFF.

This clonotype was counted only a few times. The chain employs TRBV4-1 and TRBJ1-2; 8 nucleotides match TRBD1. This CDR3 region has 14 residues. From germline, CDR1 is MGHRA and CDR2 YSYEKL. Trimming took 5 bases from V and 3 from J; bases not matched to a gene: 5. Written as DNA, the CDR3 is TGCGCCAGCAGCATACAGGGGGTCGACTATGGCTACACCTTC. Amino acids: CASSIQGVDYGYTF.